The 10 T cell receptor beta chains given below trace back to one sample, sequenced in a study of CD8 T cells in ankylosing spondylitis (dated by TCRdb to 2017 to 2019). Receptors were amplified or captured by 5' RACE. The sample was run on an Illumina HiSeq 2500. Starting from the raw public reads, TCRdb applied fastp trimming at Q25, assembled clones with MiXCR and retained in-frame beta chains. Identical CDR3 protein sequences are pooled into one entry, listed with their most common genes and DNA. Here the sample has about 800,000 distinct CDR3 sequences; roughly 12% occur a single time. The ten largest clonotypes hold around 0.51% of the sample. The research as a whole found: A TCR beta motif made up of eight or nine highly homologous amino acid variants appeared to be characteristic of blood from ankylosing spondylitis patients.

Their target antigens are unknown. The sample taken for sequencing was blood, either unsorted or a sorted T cell fraction (not recorded which). These receptors all come from a male donor with ankylosing spondylitis.

About this clonotype: The junction and the germline gene differ at one end; a read error may be behind it. The V gene is TRBV5-1, the J gene TRBJ2-5; 7 nucleotides agree with TRBD2. This CDR3 comprises 15 residues. Germline-derived CDR1 and CDR2 are SGHRS and YFSETQ. The CDR3 nucleotides read TGCCCCAGCAGCACGGGGGGAACCGGACAAGAGACCCAGTACTTC. Translated: CPSSTGGTGQETQYF.

J is TRBJ2-2 and V is TRBV27, with 8 bases identical to TRBD2. Trimming took 3 bases from V and 7 from J; bases not matched to a gene: 7. The CDR3 runs to 15 residues. In germline, CDR1 is MNHEY, CDR2 SMNVEV (reference sequence). The CDR3 is CASSFFGGAGGELFF. The CDR3 bases are TGTGCCAGCAGTTTTTTCGGGGGGGCTGGCGGGGAGCTGTTTTTT.

This clonotype has only a few counts. The V gene is TRBV20-1, the J gene TRBJ1-2; D might be TRBD1 (5 bases). V lost 4 bases, J lost 4 bases, and 13 bases lay in between. The CDR3 contains 13 residues. Germline V gene data show CDR1 as DFQATT and CDR2 as SNEGSKA (reference sequence). The CDR3 loop reads CSATPGTFYGYTF. As DNA, the CDR3 is TGCAGTGCTACTCCCGGGACCTTCTATGGCTACACCTTC.

The J gene is TRBJ2-3, the V gene TRBV4-3; D not resolved. The CDR3 is 13 residues long. With 0 bases removed from V and 6 bases from J, the gap between germline ends came to 7 bases. Germline values: CDR1 LGHNA, CDR2 YSLEER. CDR3: CASSQEPYDTQYF. CDR3 bases: TGCGCCAGCAGCCAAGAACCTTACGATACGCAGTATTTT.

CDR3 nucleotide sequence: TGTGCCAGCAGCTCACAGGGGGCCTTAGGCTACGAGCAGTACTTC. Translating it yields CASSSQGALGYEQYF. This sequence joins TRBV7-8 and TRBJ2-7, with 9 positions matching TRBD1. V shed 4 bases, J shed 3 bases, and the junction held 7 bases outside the gene matches. The CDR3 runs to 15 residues. Germline lookup yields CDR1 SGHVS and CDR2 FQNEAQ.

This clonotype was found many times. The CDR3, as DNA: TGCAGTGCTAGAGATCGTAGGACCGCTCGGGGCTCCTACGAGCAGTACTTC. This translates into CSARDRRTARGSYEQYF. V usage is TRBV20-1 and J usage is TRBJ2-7, with a weak D call TRBD2 (5 bases). Germline loops: CDR1 DFQATT, CDR2 SNEGSKA (reference sequence). Trimming left V 0 bases short and J 0 bases short, with 18 bases between. This CDR3 has 17 amino acids.

This clonotype turned up a few times. The chain is built from TRBV7-2 and TRBJ2-5; D is unresolved. CDR3 length: 14 residues. V shed 5 bases and J shed 5 bases, with 15 bases lying between them. Looked up from germline, CDR1 is SGHTA and CDR2 is FQGNSA. The chain's CDR3 is CASSVRTRWETQYF. The CDR3 DNA is TGTGCCAGCAGCGTACGGACCCGGTGGGAGACCCAGTACTTC.

The rearrangement links TRBV4-2 to TRBJ2-7; 8 nucleotides line up with TRBD1. CDR1 is LGHNA and CDR2 is YNFKEQ in the germline V gene. After removal of 4 bases from V and 2 bases from J, the junction contained 19 bases not matched to a gene. This CDR3 region has 19 residues. The CDR3 reads CASSRRGTGASLDTYEQYF. The CDR3, as DNA: TGTGCCAGCAGCCGGCGCGGGACAGGTGCCTCCCTCGATACCTACGAGCAGTACTTC.

V is TRBV6-5 and J is TRBJ1-1; tentatively, D is TRBD1 (5 bases). With 4 bases removed from V and 4 bases from J, the gap between germline ends came to 10 bases. The CDR3 length is 13 residues. The germline gives CDR1 MNHEY, CDR2 SVGAGI. The CDR3, as DNA: TGTGCCAGCAGTTGGGGGTTGAGCACTGAAGCTTTCTTT. It encodes CASSWGLSTEAFF.

This rearrangement joins TRBV12-3 or TRBV12-4 to TRBJ2-3; 8 nucleotides match TRBD1. This CDR3 spans 16 amino acids. V lost 4 bases to trimming and J lost 3 bases; unmatched junction nucleotides: 9. CDR3 nucleotides: TGTGCCAGCAGTTCCAGGGGACAGGTAGTGACAGATACGCAGTATTTT. It encodes CASSSRGQVVTDTQYF.